This T cell receptor (beta chain) was retrieved from a study of regulatory T cells in long-lasting Graves disease. Study-level background: Persistent cases were those of Graves' disease that involved over 5 years of antithyroid drugs with positive TSH receptor antibodies. General observations from the study: TRBV28, TRBJ1-2 and TRBJ2-5 were favored in persistent disease. Thyroid tissue was not studied; only peripheral blood was.

J gave up 6 bases and V 4 bases, and 9 bases lay outside the gene matches. CDR1 SNHLY and CDR2 FYNNEI come from the germline V gene. CDR3 length: 15 amino acids. Notes on this clonotype: The antigen remains undetermined.

Stated time point: persistent/refractory GD, antithyroid drugs over 5 years with positive TRAb. PBMC-derived RNA was used for the TCR library. Both iRepertoire HTBI primers and Arm-PCR of CDR3 regions were used to build the TCR beta libraries. TCRdb passed the multiplex PCR reads through MiXCR, listing each CDR3 protein once. The sample comprises roughly 400,000 distinct CDR3 sequences, about 20% of which are singletons, and less than 25% rests with the top ten. This specimen was peripheral blood mononuclear cells (PBMCs), taken when the disease was refractory, from a patient treated with antithyroid drugs. The receptor comes from a female donor with Graves disease. The genes are TRBV2 and TRBJ2-1; 7 bases line up with TRBD2. For the CDR3, the DNA is TGTGCCAGCAGTGTATTTGCGGGAGTCGGCAATGAGCAGTTCTTC. Encoded protein: CASSVFAGVGNEQFF.